A single sample gave rise to the 9 T cell receptor beta chains below, sequenced in a study of control samples from healthy donors and cancer patients. Assay: immunoSEQ multiplex PCR; the TCRdb copy retains only in-frame clones and omits some. The sample spans about 210,000 clones; the ten largest clones claim roughly 2.2%. Sequencing was carried out using blood. These receptors came from a woman aged 30 to 39 in good health.

The chain combines TRBV25-1 with TRBJ1-1; unclear D gene. V lost 0 bases to trimming and J lost 6 bases, with 14 bases between them. The length of the CDR3 is 15 residues. In germline, CDR1 is MGHDK, CDR2 SYGVNS. Written as DNA, the CDR3 is TGTGCCAGCAGTGAATATAGGGATGCAAGATCTGAAGCTTTCTTT. The encoded protein is CASSEYRDARSEAFF.

The rearrangement uses TRBV5-4 and TRBJ1-3, with D hard to call. The V gene lost 0 bases and the J gene lost 4 bases, with 11 bases spanning the gap. This CDR3 has 15 residues. Germline CDR1 SGHNT, CDR2 YYREEE (reference sequence). Here the CDR3 reads CASSLEGGQGNTIYF. The CDR3 DNA reads as TGTGCCAGCAGCTTGGAGGGCGGGCAAGGAAACACCATATATTTT.

The chain employs TRBV12-3 or TRBV12-4 and TRBJ1-1; no definite D call. The CDR3 is made up of 13 amino acids. V was trimmed by 7 bases and J by 1 base, leaving 10 bases between them. This chain's CDR3 is CASTPDSNTEAFF. The CDR3 coding sequence is TGTGCCAGCACCCCGGACTCGAACACTGAAGCTTTCTTT.

V gene TRBV19 combines with J gene TRBJ2-1; TRBD1 might be the D (5 bases). Germline V gene sequence: CDR1 LNHDA, CDR2 SQIVND (reference sequence). V was trimmed by 0 bases and J by 2 bases, leaving 8 bases between them. This CDR3 contains 15 residues. The CDR3 DNA reads as TGTGCCAGTAGTATAGAGACAGCTACCTACAATGAGCAGTTCTTC. It is translated as CASSIETATYNEQFF.

V and J are TRBV5-1 and TRBJ2-1; 10 bases map to TRBD2. The CDR3 has 15 residues. With V trimmed by 4 bases and J by 6 bases, 7 bases remained unmatched. CDR1 and CDR2 (germline): SGHRS, YFSETQ. CDR3 nucleotides: TGCGCCAGCAGCCCCAACAAGCGGGGGGGCAATGAGCAGTTCTTC. Its protein product is CASSPNKRGGNEQFF.

This rearrangement joins TRBV12-3 or TRBV12-4 to TRBJ1-5; D not certain. V was shortened by 8 bases and J by 2 bases, with 10 bases between the two germline ends. This CDR3 has 13 amino acids. The CDR3 spells CASGPDGNQPQHF. The DNA of the CDR3 is TGTGCCAGCGGACCCGACGGCAATCAGCCCCAGCATTTT.

This chain connects TRBV5-1 to TRBJ1-4; D unresolved. V was shortened by 0 bases and J by 5 bases, with 14 bases between the two germline ends. The CDR3 extends over 16 amino acids. Germline CDR1 and CDR2: SGHRS and YFSETQ. CDR3: CASSLAPVVGNEKLFF. The CDR3 bases are TGCGCCAGCAGCTTGGCCCCTGTGGTAGGGAATGAAAAACTGTTTTTT.

J is TRBJ1-2 and V is TRBV6-5; D might be TRBD1 (5 bases). The ends were cut back, 9 bases at V and 4 bases at J, with 18 bases in the middle. Germline assignment: CDR1 MNHEY and CDR2 SVGAGI. CDR3 length: 14 amino acids. In DNA, the CDR3 is TGTGCCAGTAGACACACCCCGGGGCTCTATGGCTACACCTTC. This translates into CASRHTPGLYGYTF.

The chain uses TRBV19 and TRBJ2-5; possibly TRBD1 for D (8 bases). The germline V gene encodes CDR1 LNHDA and CDR2 SQIVND (reference sequence). V lost 3 bases to trimming and J lost 2 bases, with 16 bases between them. This CDR3 is built from 16 residues. The CDR3 loop reads CASSIRGLADQETQYF. The CDR3 DNA reads TGTGCCAGTAGTATCAGGGGGCTAGCGGATCAAGAGACCCAGTACTTC.